This T cell receptor beta chain came from a study of shared clonotypes between healthy human individuals. Whole-study context: In total, the donors were two women and a few men aged 18 to 49. There were three CD4 naive, three CD4 memory, two CD8 naive and one CD8 memory plates per donor.

The CDR3 has 14 amino acids. Data came from immunoSEQ multiplex PCR; TCRdb stores just in-frame clones and leaves some out. This table holds more than 850,000 clones, approximately 80% found once. This clone has ten or more counts. This receptor was identified in a man aged 18 to 29 in good health. Some clones in this sample may be carry-over from other donors' samples. The chain recombines TRBV21-1 with TRBJ2-7; the table's D call, TRBD2, was not checked against the DNA. TRBV21-1 is a pseudogene segment. The sequenced sample consisted of memory CD4+ T cells from PBMCs. Subset indicated: CD45RA-negative fraction. The CDR3 here is CASPRGEGKYEQYF. CDR3 nucleotides: TGTGCCAGCCCCCGCGGGGAGGGGAAGTACGAGCAGTACTTC.